This TCR beta chain came from a study of T cells after yellow fever vaccination. General study results and limits: It was a small share of clonotypes that appeared in both CD4 and CD8 compartments. On re-exposure, the response was weaker but peaked faster, at day 5 versus 15. Once the booster was given, most primary-vaccination clones reappeared, at over 95% for CD4 and around 90% for CD8.

V gave up 7 bases and J gave up 4 bases, with 13 bases separating them. Looked up from germline, CDR1 is LNHDA and CDR2 is SQIVND (reference sequence). This CDR3 has 14 amino acids. About this clonotype: Antigen unknown.

TCR cDNA, made by 5'RACE template switching, carried an added universal primer site and UMIs. TCRdb redid the calling of the 5' RACE reads with MiXCR, one entry per CDR3 protein. Of 95,000 to 150,000 distinct CDR3 sequences listed, approximately 9% were seen once; the top ten hold 40%. The rearrangement joins TRBV19 to TRBJ2-2; D unresolved. The receptor was derived from a man aged 18 to 29 who received the YFV17D yellow fever vaccine. Sequences were derived from CD8+ T cells sorted from PBMCs, sampled on the day of the yellow fever booster vaccination. This CDR3 is CASTPVGPTGELFF. The DNA for the CDR3 is TGTGCCAGTACCCCCGTCGGGCCCACCGGGGAGCTGTTTTTT.